This TCR beta chain was captured by sequencing in a study of T-cell memory formation after mild COVID-19. Germline-derived CDR1 and CDR2 are SGHTA and FQGTGA. After removal of 5 bases from V and 7 bases from J, the junction contained 10 bases not matched to a gene. The CDR3 is made up of 15 amino acids. This clonotype occurred a few times. Using its own MiXCR run on the 5' RACE reads, TCRdb lists one record per CDR3 protein. Here the sample spans some 48,000 distinct CDR3 sequences, roughly a quarter being singletons. This sequence joins TRBV7-3 and TRBJ2-3; 9 bases agree with TRBD2. The source material was PBMCs or a T cell subset sorted from them (not recorded which). This receptor was obtained from a man between 18 and 35 years old who had mild COVID-19 (a few samples of this study predate the infection). Cell type and time point are not known. The CDR3 nucleotides are TGTGCCAGCAGCCCCTTTGGCGGGGGGGCAAATACGCAGTATTTT. Translated: CASSPFGGGANTQYF.